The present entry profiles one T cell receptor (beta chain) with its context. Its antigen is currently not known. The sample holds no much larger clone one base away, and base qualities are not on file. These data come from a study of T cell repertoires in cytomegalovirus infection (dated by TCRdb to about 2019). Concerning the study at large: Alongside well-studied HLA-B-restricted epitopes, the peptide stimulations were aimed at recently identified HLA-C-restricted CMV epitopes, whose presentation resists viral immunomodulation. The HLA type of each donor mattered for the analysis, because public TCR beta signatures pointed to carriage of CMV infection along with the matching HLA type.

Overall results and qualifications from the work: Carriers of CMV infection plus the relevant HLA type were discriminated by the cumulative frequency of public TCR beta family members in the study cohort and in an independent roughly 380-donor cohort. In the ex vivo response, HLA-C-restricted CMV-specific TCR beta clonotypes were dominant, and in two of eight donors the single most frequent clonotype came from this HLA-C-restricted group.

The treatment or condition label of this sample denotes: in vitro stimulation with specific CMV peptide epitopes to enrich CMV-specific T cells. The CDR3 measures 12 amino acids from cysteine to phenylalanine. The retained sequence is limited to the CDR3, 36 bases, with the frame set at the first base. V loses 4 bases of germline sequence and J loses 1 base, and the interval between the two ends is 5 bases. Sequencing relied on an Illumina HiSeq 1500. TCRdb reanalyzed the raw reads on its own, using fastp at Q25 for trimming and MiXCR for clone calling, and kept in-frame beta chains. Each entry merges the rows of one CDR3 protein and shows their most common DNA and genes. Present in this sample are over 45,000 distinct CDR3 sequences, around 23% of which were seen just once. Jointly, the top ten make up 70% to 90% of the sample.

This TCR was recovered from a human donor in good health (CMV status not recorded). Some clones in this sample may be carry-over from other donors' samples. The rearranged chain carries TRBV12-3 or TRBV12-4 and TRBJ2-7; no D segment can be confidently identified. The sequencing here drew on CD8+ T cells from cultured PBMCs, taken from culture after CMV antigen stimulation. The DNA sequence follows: TGTGCCAGCAGTTCAGGTTCCTACGAGCAGTACTTC. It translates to CASSSGSYEQYF.